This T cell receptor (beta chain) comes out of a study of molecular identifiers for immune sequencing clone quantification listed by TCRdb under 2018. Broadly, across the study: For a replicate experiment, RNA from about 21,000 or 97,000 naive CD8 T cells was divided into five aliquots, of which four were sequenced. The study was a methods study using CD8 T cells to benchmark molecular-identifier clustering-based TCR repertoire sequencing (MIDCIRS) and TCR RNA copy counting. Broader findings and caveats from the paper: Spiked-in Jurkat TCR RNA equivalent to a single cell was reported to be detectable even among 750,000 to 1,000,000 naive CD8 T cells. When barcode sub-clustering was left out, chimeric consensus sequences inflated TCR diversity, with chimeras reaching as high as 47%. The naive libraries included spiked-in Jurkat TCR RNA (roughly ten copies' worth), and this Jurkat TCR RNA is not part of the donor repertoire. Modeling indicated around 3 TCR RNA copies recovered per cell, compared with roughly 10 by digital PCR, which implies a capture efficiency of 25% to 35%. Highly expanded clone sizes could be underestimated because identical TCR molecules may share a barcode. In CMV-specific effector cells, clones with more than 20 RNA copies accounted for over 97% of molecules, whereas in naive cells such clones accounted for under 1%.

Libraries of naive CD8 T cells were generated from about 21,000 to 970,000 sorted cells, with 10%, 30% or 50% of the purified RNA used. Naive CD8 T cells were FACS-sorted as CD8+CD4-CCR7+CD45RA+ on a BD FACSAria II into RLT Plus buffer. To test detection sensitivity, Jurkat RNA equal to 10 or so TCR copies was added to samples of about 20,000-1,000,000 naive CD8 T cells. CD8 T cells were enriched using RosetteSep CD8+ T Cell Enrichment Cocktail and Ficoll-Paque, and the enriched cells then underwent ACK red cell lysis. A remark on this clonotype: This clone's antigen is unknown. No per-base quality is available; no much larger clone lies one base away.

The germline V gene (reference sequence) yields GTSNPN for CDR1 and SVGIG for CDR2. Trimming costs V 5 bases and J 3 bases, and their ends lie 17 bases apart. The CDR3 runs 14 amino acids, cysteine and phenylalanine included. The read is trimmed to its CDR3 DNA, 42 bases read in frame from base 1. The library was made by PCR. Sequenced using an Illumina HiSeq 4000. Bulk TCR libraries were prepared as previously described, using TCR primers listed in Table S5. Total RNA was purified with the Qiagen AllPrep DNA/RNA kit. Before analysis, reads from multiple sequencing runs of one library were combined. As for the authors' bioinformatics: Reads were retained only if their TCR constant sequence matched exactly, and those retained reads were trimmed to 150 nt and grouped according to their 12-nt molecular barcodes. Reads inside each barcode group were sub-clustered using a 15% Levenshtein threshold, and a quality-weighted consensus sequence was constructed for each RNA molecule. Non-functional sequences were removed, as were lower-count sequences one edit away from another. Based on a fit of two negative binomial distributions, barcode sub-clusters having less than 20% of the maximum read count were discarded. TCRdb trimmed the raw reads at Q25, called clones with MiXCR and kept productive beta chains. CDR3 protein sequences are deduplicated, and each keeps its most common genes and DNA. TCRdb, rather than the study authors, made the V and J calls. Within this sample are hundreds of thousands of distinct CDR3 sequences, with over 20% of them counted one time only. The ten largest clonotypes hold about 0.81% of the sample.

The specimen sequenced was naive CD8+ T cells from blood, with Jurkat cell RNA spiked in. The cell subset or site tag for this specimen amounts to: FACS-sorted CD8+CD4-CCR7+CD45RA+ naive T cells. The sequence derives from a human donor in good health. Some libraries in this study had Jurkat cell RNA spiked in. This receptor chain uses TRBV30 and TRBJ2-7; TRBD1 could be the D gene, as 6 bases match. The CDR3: CAWSPGQSGYEQYF. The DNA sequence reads TGTGCCTGGTCCCCTGGACAGTCAGGCTACGAGCAGTACTTC. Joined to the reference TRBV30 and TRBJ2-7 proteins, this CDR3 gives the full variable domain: SQTIHQWPATLVQPVGSPLSLECTVEGTSNPNLYWYRQAAGRGLQLLFYSVGIGQISSEVPQNLSASRPQDRQFILSSKKLLLSDSGFYLCAWSPGQSGYEQYFGPGTRLTVT.